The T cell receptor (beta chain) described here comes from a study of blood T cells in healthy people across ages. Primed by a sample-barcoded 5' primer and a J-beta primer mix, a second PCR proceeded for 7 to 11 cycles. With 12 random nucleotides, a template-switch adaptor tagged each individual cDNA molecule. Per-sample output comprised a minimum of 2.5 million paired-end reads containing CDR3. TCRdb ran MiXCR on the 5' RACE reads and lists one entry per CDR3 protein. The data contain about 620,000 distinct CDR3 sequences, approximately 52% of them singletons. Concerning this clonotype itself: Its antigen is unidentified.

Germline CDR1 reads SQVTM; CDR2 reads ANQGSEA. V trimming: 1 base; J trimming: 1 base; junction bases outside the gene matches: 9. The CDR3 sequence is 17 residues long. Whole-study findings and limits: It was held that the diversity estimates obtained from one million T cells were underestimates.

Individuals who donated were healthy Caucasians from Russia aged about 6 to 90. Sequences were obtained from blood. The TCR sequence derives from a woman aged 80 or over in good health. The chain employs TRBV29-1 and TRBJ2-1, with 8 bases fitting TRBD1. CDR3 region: CSVEGAGGEESYNEQFF. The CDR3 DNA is TGCAGCGTTGAAGGGGCAGGGGGCGAAGAGTCCTACAATGAGCAGTTCTTC.